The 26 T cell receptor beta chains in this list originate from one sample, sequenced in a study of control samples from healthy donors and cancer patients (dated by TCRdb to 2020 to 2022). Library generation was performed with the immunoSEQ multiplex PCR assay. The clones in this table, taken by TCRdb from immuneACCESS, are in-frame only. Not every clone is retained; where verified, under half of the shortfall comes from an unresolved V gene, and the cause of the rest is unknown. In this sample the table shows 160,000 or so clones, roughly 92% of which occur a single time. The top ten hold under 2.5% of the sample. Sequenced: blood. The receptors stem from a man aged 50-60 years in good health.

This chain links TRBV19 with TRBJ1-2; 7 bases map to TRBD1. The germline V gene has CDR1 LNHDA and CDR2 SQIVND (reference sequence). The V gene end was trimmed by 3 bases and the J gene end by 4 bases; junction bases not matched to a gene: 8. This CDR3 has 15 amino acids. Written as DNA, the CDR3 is TGTGCCAGTAGTATCCTACAGGGGCGTGGCTATGGCTACACCTTC. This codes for CASSILQGRGYGYTF.

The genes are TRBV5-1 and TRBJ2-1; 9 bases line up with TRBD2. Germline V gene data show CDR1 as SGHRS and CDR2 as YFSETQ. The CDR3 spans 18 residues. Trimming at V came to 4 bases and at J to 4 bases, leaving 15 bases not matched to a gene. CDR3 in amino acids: CASSLSGSPNLGYNEQFF. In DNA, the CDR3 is TGCGCCAGCAGCCTTAGCGGGAGTCCAAATTTAGGGTACAATGAGCAGTTCTTC.

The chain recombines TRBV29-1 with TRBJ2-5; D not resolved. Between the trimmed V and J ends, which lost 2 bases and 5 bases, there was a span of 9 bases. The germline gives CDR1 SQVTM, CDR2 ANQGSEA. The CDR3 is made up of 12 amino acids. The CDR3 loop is CSVEQSGETQYF. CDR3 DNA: TGCAGCGTTGAACAATCCGGGGAGACCCAGTACTTC.

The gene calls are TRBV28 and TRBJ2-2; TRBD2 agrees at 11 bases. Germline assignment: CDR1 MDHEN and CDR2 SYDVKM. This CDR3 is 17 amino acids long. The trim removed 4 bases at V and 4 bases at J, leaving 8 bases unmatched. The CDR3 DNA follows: TGTGCCAGCAGTTCTTATACTAGCGGGAGAGTCACCGGGGAGCTGTTTTTT. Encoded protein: CASSSYTSGRVTGELFF.

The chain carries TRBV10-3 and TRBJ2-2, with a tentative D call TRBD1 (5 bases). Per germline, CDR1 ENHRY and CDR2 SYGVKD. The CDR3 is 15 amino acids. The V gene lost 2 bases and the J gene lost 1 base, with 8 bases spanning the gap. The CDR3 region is CAISERGLNTGELFF. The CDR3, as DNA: TGTGCCATCAGTGAGAGGGGCTTGAACACCGGGGAGCTGTTTTTT.

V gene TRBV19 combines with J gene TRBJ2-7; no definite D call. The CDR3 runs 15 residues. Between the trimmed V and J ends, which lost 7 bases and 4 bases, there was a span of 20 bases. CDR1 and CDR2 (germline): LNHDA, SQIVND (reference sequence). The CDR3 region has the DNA TGTGCCAGTATGTCGGTCGGCGACGGTTCGTACGAGCAGTACTTC. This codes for CASMSVGDGSYEQYF.

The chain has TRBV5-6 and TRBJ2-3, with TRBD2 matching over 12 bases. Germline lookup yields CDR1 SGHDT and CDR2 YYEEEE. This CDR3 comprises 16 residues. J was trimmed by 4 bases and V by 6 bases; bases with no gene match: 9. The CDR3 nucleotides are TGTGCCAGCACCTTCGGACTAGCGGGACGGTCAGATACGCAGTATTTT. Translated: CASTFGLAGRSDTQYF.

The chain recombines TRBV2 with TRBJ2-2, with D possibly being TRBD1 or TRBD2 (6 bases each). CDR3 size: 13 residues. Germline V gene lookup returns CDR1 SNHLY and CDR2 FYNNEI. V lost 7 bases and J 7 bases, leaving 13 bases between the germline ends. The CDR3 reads CASTGANGGELFF. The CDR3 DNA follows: TGTGCCAGCACGGGGGCGAACGGCGGGGAGCTGTTTTTT.

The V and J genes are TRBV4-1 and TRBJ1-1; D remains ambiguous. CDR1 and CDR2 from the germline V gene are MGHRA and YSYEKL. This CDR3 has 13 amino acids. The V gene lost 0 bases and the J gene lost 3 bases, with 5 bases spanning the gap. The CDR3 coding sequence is TGCGCCAGCAGCCAAGAAAGGCACACTGAAGCTTTCTTT. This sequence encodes CASSQERHTEAFF.

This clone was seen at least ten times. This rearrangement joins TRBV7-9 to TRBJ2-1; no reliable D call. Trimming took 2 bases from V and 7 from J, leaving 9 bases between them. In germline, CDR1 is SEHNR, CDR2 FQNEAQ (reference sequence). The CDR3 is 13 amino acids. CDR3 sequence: CASSLFSENEQFF. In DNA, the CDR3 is TGTGCCAGCAGCTTATTTTCGGAAAATGAGCAGTTCTTC.

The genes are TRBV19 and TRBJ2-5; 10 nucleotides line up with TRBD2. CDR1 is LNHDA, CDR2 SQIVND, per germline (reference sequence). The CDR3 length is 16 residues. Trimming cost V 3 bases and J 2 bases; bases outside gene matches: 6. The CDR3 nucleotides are TGTGCCAGTAGTATGGCTAGCGGGAGAGGGCAAGAGACCCAGTACTTC. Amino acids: CASSMASGRGQETQYF.

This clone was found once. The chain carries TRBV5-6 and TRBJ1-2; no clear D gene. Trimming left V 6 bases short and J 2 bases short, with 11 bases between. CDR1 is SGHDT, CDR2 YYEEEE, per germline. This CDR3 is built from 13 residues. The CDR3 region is CASTVGRNYGYTF. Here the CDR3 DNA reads TGTGCCAGCACCGTGGGGAGAAACTATGGCTACACCTTC.

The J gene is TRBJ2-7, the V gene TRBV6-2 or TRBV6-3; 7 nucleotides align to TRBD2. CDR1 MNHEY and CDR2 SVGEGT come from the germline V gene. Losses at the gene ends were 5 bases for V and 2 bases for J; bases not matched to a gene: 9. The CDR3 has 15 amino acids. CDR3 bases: TGTGCCAGCAGTGGGGCGGAGGCGGGGGCCTACGAGCAGTACTTC. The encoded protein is CASSGAEAGAYEQYF.

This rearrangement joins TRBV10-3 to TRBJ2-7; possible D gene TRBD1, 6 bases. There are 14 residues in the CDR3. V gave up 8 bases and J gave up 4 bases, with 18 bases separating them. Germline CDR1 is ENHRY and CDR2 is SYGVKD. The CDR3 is CAIDNQGKRYEQYF. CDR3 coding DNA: TGTGCCATCGACAACCAGGGGAAAAGATACGAGCAGTACTTC.

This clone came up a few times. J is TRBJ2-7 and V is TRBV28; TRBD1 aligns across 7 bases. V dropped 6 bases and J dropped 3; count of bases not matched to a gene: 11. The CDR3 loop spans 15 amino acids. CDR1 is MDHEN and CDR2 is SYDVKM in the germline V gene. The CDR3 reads CASRPTPGQNYEQYF. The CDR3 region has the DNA TGTGCCAGCAGACCAACTCCGGGACAGAACTACGAGCAGTACTTC.

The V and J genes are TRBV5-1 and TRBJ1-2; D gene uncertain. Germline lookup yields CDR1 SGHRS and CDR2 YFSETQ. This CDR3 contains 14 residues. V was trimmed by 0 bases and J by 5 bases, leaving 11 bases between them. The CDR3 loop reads CASSLVGSRYGYTF. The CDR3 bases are TGCGCCAGCAGCTTGGTTGGCAGTCGGTATGGCTACACCTTC.

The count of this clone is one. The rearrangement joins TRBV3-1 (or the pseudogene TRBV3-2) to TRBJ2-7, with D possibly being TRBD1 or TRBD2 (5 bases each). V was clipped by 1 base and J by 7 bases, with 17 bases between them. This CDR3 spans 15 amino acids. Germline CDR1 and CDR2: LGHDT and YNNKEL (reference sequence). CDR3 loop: CASSQGWDPGWEQYF. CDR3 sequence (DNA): TGTGCCAGCAGCCAAGGATGGGACCCCGGATGGGAGCAGTACTTC.

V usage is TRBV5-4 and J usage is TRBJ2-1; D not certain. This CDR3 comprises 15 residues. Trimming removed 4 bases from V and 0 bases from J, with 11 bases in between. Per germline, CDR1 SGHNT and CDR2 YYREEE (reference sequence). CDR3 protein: CASSRDKSSYNEQFF. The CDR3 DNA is TGTGCCAGCAGCCGAGACAAGAGCTCCTACAATGAGCAGTTCTTC.

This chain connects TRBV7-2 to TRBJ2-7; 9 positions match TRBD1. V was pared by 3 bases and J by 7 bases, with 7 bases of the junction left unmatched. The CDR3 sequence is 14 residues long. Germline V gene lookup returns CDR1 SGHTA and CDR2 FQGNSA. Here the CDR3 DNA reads TGTGCCAGCAGCTTGGGGACAGGGTCGAAAGAGCAGTACTTC. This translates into CASSLGTGSKEQYF. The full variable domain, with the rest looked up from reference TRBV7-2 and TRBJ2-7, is GAGVSQSPSNKVTEKGKDVELRCDPISGHTALYWYRQSLGQGLEFLIYFQGNSAPDKSGLPSDRFSAERTGGSVSTLTIQRTQQEDSAVYLCASSLGTGSKEQYFGPGTRLTVT.

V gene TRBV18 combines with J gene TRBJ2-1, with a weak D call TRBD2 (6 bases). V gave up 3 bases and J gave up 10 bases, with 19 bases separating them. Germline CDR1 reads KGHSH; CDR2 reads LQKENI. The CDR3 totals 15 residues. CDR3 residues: CASSPVGAGQTEQFF. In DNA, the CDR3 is TGTGCCAGCTCACCGGTGGGAGCGGGTCAGACGGAGCAGTTCTTC.

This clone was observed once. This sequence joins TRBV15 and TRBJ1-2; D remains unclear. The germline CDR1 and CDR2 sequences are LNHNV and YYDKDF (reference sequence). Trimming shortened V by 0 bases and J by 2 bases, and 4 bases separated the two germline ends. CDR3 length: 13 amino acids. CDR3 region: CATSREMNYGYTF. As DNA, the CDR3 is TGTGCCACCAGCAGAGAAATGAACTATGGCTACACCTTC.

The CDR3 DNA sequence: TGTGCCAGTAGTAGTGAGGCTCGCCAGGGAGAAAAACTGTTTTTT. Translation gives CASSSEARQGEKLFF. The V and J genes are TRBV19 and TRBJ1-4; TRBD1 might be the D (5 bases). Trimming stripped 4 bases from V and 8 bases from J, with 17 bases between. This CDR3 has 15 amino acids. Looked up from germline, CDR1 is LNHDA and CDR2 is SQIVND (reference sequence). Full variable domain (missing parts from reference TRBV19 and TRBJ1-4): DGGITQSPKYLFRKEGQNVTLSCEQNLNHDAMYWYRQDPGQGLRLIYYSQIVNDFQKGDIAEGYSVSREKKESFPLTVTSAQKNPTAFYLCASSSEARQGEKLFFGSGTQLSVL.

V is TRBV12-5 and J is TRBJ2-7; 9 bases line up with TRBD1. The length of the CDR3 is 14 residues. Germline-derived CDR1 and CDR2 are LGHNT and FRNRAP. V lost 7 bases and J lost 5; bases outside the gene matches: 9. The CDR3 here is CASDISGTGNEQYF. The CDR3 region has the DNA TGTGCTAGTGATATATCCGGGACAGGGAACGAGCAGTACTTC.

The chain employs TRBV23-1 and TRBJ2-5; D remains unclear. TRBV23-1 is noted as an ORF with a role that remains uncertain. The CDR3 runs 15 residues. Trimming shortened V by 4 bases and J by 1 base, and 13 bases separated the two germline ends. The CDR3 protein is CASSRHHPSQETQYF. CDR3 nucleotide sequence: TGCGCCAGCAGTCGCCATCACCCATCCCAAGAGACCCAGTACTTC.

CDR3 in amino acids: CASSPRASGRTDTQYF. The CDR3 DNA sequence: TGTGCCAGCAGCCCCAGGGCTAGCGGGAGAACAGATACGCAGTATTTT. This chain connects TRBV6-2 or TRBV6-3 to TRBJ2-3; TRBD2 matches at 10 bases. This CDR3 contains 16 residues. Per germline, CDR1 MNHEY and CDR2 SVGEGT. V gave up 6 bases and J gave up 3 bases; unmatched junction bases: 9.

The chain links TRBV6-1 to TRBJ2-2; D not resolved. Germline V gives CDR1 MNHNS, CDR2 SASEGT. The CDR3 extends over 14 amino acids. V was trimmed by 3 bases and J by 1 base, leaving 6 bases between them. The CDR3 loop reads CASSDDGNTGELFF. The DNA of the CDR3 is TGTGCCAGCAGTGACGACGGGAACACCGGGGAGCTGTTTTTT.